This T cell receptor beta chain was recorded in a study of post-analysis software for immune sequencing data. The overall study: Relapsing-remitting, secondary progressive and progressive-relapsing multiple sclerosis courses were included.

Germline CDR1 reads SGHRS; CDR2 reads YFSETQ. The germline V and J ends were trimmed by 4 bases and 6 bases, with 17 bases remaining between them. The CDR3 covers 15 residues. Researchers reported that TCR beta cDNA libraries carried unique molecular identifiers. One entry per CDR3 protein results from TCRdb running MiXCR on the PCR reads. This sample has about 820,000 distinct CDR3 sequences, with under 70% found just once. On this clonotype itself: The antigen remains unidentified.

Whole-study results and caveats: Comparison of patients with controls showed five TRBV segments more frequent in patients, TRBV5-6, TRBV5-1 and TRBV20-1 among them.

Sequenced: blood. J is TRBJ2-1 and V is TRBV5-1; D may be TRBD2 (5 bases). This sequence was found in a girl aged 5 to 17 with multiple sclerosis. CDR3 in DNA: TGCGCCAGCAGCCCCGAGGCCGGGGTAGCCAATGAGCAGTTCTTC. This encodes CASSPEAGVANEQFF.